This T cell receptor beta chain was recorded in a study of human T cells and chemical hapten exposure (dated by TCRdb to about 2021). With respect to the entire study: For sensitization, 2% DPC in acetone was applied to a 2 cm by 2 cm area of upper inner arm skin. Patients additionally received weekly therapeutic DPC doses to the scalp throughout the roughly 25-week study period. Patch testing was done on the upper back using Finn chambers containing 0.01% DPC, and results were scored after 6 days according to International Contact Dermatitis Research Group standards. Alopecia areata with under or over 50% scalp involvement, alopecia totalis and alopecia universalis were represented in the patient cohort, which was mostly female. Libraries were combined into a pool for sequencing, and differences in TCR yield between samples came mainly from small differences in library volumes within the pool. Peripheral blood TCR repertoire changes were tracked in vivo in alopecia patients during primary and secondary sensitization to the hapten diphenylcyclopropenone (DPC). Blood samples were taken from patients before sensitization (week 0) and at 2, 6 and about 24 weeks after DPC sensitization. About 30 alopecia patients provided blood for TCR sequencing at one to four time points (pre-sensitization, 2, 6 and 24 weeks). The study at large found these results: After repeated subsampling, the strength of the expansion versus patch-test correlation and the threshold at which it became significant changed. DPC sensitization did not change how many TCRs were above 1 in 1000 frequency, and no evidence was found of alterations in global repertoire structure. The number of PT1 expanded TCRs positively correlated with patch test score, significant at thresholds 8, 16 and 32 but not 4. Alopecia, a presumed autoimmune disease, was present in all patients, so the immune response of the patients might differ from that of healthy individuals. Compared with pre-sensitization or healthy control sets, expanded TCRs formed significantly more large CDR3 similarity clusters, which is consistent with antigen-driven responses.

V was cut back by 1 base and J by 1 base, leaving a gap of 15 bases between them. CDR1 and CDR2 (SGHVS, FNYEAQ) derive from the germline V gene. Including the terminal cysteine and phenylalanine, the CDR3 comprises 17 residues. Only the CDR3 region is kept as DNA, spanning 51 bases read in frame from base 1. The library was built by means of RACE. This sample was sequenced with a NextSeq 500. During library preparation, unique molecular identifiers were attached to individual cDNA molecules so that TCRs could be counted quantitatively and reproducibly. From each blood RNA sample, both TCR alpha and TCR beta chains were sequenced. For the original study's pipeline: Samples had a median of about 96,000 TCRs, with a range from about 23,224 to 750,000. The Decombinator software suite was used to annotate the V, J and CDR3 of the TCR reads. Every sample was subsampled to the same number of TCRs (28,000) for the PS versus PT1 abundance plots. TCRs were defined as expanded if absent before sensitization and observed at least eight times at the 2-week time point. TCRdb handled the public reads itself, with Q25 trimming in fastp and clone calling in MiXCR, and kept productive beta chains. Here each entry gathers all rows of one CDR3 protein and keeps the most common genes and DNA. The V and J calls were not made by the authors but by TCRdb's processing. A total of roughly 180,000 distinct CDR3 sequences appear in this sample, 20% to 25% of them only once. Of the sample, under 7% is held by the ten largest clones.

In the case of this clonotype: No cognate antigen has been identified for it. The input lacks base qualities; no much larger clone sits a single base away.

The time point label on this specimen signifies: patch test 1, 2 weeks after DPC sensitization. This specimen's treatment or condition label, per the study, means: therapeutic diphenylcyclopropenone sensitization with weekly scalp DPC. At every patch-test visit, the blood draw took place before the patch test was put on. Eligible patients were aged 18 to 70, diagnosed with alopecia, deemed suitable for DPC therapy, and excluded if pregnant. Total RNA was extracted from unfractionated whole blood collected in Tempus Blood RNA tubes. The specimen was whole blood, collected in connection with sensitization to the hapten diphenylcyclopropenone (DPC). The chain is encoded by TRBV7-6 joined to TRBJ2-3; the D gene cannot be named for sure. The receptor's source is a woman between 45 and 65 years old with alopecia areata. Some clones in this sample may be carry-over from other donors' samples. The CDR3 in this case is CASSLDVGSRGTDTQYF. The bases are TGTGCCAGCAGCTTAGATGTCGGGTCCCGGGGCACAGATACGCAGTATTTT.